This T cell receptor beta chain was documented in a study of memory B cells and T cells in multiple sclerosis (dated by TCRdb to 2016 to 2019). Looking at the study overall: In multiple sclerosis patients, the study set the TCR beta repertoires of autoproliferating peripheral T cells against those of T cells infiltrating brain lesions. A couple of multiple sclerosis patients were included in the TCR sequencing because brain lesions obtained at autopsy or brain-infiltrating cells obtained from biopsy were available for them.

Using the immunoSEQ Platform, TCRbeta CDR3 regions were amplified from extracted genomic DNA. The immunoSEQ assay combined multiplex PCR with high-throughput sequencing and a vendor bioinformatics pipeline. Per the source publication's procedure: Non-productive sequences and CDR3s shorter than 4 amino acids were excluded, and clonotype frequencies were recalculated for each sample. Shared clonotypes were identified in immunoSEQ Analyzer 2.0 as identical CDR3 amino acid, V gene and J gene sequences. Repertoire overlap was normalized by dividing shared clonotype counts by the product of both clone-set sizes, scaled by 1000 into arbitrary units. The source is immuneACCESS, and TCRdb retained only in-frame sequences with V and J called. Part of the clones is not carried over; for the studies checked, unresolved V genes explain less than half of this, and the remainder is unexplained. That table supplies the V and J calls and clone size; D and trimming were determined from the DNA. The sample contains some 49,000 clones, roughly 82% of them found a single time. The top ten constitute 0.9% to 1.4% of the sample.

As encoded in the germline V gene, CDR1 is MGHRA while CDR2 is YSYEKL. Unmatched junction bases come to 9, with V trimmed by 2 bases and J by 0 bases. The CDR3 runs 18 residues from the cysteine to the phenylalanine. Of the read, only the CDR3 DNA is kept; its 54 bases are in frame from base 1. After CFSE-labeled PBMCs were cultured without any stimulus, the autoproliferating (CFSEdim) and non-proliferating (CFSEhi) T cell fractions were each sequenced on their own. A total of roughly 5x10^7 CFSE-labeled PBMCs were cultured for approximately seven days without stimulus, and replicate wells were then pooled. PBMCs were labeled with approximately 0.5 uM CFSE and cultured in serum-free AIM-V medium without exogenous stimuli. Before use, PBMCs were isolated by Ficoll density gradient centrifugation and cryopreserved. Using a FACSAria III, live 7-AAD-negative cells were sorted, then washed with PBS and stored frozen at -80 degrees C as dry pellets.

Study-level results and caveats: Because clone-set sizes varied across compartments, the counts of shared clonotypes were affected, making normalization necessary.

This clone was counted only a few times. No cognate antigen has been identified for it. No much larger clone exists at a distance of one base, and base qualities are not known. The rearrangement joined TRBV4-1 to TRBJ1-4; TRBD1 fits 7 bases in the junction. The sequenced sample consisted of PBMCs from blood kept in culture. The receptor comes from a human donor with multiple sclerosis. DNA sequence: TGCGCCAGCAGCCAACGAGACAGGGCTAGTTCAACTAATGAAAAACTGTTTTTT. It is translated as CASSQRDRASSTNEKLFF.